Only a few counts were recorded for the clone carrying this T cell receptor (beta chain). Preparation of the TCRbeta library involved a method that used unique molecular identifiers. TCRdb analysed the PCR reads with MiXCR anew, one entry per CDR3 protein. The table records about 120,000 distinct CDR3 sequences, about 21% of them present only once. This record belongs to a study of T-cell reconstitution after alpha-beta-depleted transplantation in children. V shed 2 bases and J shed 3 bases, with 16 bases lying between them. CDR1 and CDR2 (germline): KGHSH, LQKENI. This CDR3 comprises 17 residues. This specimen was PBMCs, mostly from graft donor cells, taken 180 days after TCRalphabeta/CD19-depleted stem cell transplant. V gene TRBV18 combines with J gene TRBJ2-2; D is ambiguous. The receptor was derived from a male patient aged 2 to 9 who had a stem cell transplant for chronic granulomatous disease, so the T cells may come from the graft donor. The CDR3 DNA sequence: TGTGCCAGCTCACCAATCTGGACGCGGCGCGACACCGGGGAGCTGTTTTTT. Protein sequence: CASSPIWTRRDTGELFF.